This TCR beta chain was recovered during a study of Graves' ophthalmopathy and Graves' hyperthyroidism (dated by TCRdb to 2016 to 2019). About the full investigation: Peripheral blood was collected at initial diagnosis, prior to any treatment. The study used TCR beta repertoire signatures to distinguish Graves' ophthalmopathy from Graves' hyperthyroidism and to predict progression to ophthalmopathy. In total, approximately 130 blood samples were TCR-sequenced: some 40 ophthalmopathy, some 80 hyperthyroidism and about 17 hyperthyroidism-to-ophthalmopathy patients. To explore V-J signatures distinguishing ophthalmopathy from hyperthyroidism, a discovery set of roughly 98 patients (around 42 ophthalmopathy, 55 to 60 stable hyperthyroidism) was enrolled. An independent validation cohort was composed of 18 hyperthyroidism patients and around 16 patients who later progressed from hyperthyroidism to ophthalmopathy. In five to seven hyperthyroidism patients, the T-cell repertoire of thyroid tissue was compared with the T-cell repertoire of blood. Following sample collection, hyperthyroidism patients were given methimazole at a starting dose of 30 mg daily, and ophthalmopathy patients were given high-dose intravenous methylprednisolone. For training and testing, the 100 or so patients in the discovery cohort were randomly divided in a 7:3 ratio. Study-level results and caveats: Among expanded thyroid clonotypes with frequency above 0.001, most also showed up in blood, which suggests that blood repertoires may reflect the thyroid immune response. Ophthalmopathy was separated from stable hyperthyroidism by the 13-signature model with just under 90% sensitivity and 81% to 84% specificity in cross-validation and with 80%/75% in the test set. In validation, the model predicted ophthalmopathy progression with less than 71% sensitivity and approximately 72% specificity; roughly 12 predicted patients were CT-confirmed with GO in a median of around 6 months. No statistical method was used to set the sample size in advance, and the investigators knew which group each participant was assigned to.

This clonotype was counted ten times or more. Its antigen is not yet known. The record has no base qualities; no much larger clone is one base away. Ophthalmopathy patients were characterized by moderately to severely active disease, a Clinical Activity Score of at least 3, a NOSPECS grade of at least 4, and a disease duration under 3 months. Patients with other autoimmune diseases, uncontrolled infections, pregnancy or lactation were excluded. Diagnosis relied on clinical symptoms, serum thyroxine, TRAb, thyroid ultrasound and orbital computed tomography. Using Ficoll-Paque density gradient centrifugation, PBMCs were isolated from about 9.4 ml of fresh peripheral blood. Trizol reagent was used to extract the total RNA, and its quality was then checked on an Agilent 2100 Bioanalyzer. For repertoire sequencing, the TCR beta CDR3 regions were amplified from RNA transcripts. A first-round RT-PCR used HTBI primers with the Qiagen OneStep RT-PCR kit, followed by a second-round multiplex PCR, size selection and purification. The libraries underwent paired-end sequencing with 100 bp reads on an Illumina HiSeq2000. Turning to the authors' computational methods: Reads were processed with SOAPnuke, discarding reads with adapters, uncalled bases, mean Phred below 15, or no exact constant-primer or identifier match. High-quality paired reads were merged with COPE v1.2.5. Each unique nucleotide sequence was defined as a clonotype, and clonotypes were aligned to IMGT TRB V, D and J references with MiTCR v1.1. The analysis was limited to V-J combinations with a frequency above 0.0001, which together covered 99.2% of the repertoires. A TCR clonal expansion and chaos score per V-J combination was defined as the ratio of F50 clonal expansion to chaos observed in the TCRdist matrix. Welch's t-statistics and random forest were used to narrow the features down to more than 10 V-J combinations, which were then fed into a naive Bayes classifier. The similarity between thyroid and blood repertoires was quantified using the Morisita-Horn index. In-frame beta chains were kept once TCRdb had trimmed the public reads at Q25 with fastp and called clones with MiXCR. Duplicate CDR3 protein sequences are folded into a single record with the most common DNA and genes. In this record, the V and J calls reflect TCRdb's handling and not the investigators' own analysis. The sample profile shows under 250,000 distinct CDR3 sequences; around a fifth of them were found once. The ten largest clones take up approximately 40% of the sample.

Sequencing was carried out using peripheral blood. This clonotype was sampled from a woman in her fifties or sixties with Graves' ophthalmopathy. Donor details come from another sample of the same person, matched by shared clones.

The CDR3 protein sequence reads: CASSQILAGGYEQYF. In nucleotide form, the sequence is TGTGCCAGCAGCCAAATACTAGCGGGAGGGTACGAGCAGTACTTC. The V and J genes are TRBV4-2 and TRBJ2-7; 13 bases in between match TRBD2. From its cysteine to its phenylalanine, the CDR3 spans 15 amino acids. The kept DNA is CDR3 alone, 45 bases in frame from the first base. The germline V gene provides CDR1 LGHNA and CDR2 YNFKEQ. The junction shows trimming of 2 bases on V and 4 bases on J, and the gene matches do not reach 2 bases of it.